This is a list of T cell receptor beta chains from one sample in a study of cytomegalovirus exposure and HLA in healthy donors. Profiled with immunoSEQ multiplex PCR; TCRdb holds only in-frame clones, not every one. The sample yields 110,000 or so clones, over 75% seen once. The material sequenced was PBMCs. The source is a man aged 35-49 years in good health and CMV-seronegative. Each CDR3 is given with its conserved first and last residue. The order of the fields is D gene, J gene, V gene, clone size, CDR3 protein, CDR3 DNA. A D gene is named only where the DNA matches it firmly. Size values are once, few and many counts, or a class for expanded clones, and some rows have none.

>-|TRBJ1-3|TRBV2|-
CASSQIGNTIYF
TGTGCCAGCAGCCAGATAGGAAACACCATATATTTT
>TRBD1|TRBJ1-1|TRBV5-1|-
CASSPQGAGNTEAFF
TGCGCCAGCAGCCCGCAGGGGGCGGGGAACACTGAAGCTTTCTTT
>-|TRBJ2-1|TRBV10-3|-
CAISEEQYNEQFF
TGTGCCATCAGTGAGGAACAGTACAATGAGCAGTTCTTC
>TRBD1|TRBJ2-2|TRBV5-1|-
CASSSRQTTGTGETGELFF
TGCGCCAGCAGCTCACGACAGACAACCGGGACAGGGGAAACCGGGGAGCTGTTTTTT
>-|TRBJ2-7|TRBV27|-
CASSWTTGTDEQYF
TGTGCCAGCAGTTGGACCACAGGGACGGACGAGCAGTACTTC
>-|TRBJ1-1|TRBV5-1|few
CASSSEPHPSLNTEAFF
TGCGCCAGCAGCTCAGAACCCCACCCCTCGCTGAACACTGAAGCTTTCTTT
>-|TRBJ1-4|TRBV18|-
CASSPLHKPATNEKLFF
TGTGCCAGCTCACCACTACACAAACCTGCAACTAATGAAAAACTGTTTTTT
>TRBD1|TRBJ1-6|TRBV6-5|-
CASGDRVGNSPLHF
TGTGCCAGCGGAGACAGGGTTGGCAATTCACCCCTCCACTTT
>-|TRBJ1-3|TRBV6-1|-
CASSEALTGNTIYF
TGTGCCAGCAGTGAAGCGCTAACTGGAAACACCATATATTTT
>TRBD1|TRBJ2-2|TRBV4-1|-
CASSRQGFTGELFF
TGCGCCAGCAGCCGACAGGGCTTCACCGGGGAGCTGTTTTTT
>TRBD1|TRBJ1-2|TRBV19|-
CASSIEWTGSGGYTF
TGTGCCAGTAGTATAGAGTGGACAGGCTCCGGGGGCTACACCTTC
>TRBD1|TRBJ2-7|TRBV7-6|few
CASSSTGVYEQYF
TGTGCCAGCAGCTCGACAGGGGTCTACGAGCAGTACTTC
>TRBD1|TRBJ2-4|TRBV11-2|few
CASSLGGTGLSIQYF
TGTGCCAGCAGCTTAGGTGGGACAGGCCTCAGCATTCAGTACTTC
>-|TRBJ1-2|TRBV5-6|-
CASSLRDNPYGYTF
TGTGCCAGCAGCTTGCGGGACAACCCCTATGGCTACACCTTC
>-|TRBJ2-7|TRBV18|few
CASSPPAVRYEQYF
TGTGCCAGCTCACCACCAGCGGTTAGGTACGAGCAGTACTTC
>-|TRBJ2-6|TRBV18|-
CASSPYGPGTLPSSGANVLTF
TGTGCCAGCTCACCCTATGGTCCCGGGACACTGCCATCCTCTGGGGCCAACGTCCTGACTTTC
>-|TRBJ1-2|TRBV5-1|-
CASSEDYYGYTF
TGCGCCAGCAGCGAAGACTACTATGGCTACACCTTC
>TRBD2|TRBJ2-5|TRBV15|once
CATSGQGSGSGKTQYF
TGTGCCACCAGCGGGCAGGGGAGCGGGAGTGGGAAGACCCAGTACTTC
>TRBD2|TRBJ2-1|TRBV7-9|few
CASSSMAGAGGNEQFF
TGTGCCAGCAGCTCTATGGCCGGCGCGGGAGGGAATGAGCAGTTCTTC
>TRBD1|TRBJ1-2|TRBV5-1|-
CASSLLSGGGYTF
TGCGCCAGCAGCTTGTTGTCAGGGGGCGGCTACACCTTC
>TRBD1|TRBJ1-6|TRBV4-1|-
CASSQEGRGLGSPLHF
TGCGCCAGCAGCCAAGAAGGCAGGGGGCTCGGATCACCCCTCCACTTT
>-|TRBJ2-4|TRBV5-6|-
CASSLATLTNIQYF
TGTGCCAGCAGCTTGGCCACTCTAACAAACATTCAGTACTTC
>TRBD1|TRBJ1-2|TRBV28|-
CASREAGTGNYGYTF
TGTGCCAGCAGGGAAGCCGGGACAGGGAACTATGGCTACACCTTC
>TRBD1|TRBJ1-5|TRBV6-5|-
CATSDRVNQPQHF
TGTGCCACCTCAGACAGGGTCAATCAGCCCCAGCATTTT
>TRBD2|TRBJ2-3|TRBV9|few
CASSESGVSTDTQYF
TGTGCCAGCAGCGAAAGCGGGGTAAGCACAGATACGCAGTATTTT
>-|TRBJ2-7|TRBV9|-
CASSPGRESGEQYF
TGTGCCAGCAGCCCCGGGAGAGAGAGCGGCGAGCAGTACTTC
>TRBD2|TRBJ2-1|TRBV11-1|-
CASSLARGGSYEQFF
TGTGCCAGCAGCTTAGCGCGGGGCGGGAGCTATGAGCAGTTCTTC
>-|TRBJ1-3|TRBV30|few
CAWSEPGGRTGNTIYF
TGTGCCTGGAGCGAACCCGGGGGACGGACTGGAAACACCATATATTTT
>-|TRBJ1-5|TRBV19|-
CASSTRGGDQPQHF
TGTGCCAGTAGCACCCGGGGAGGGGATCAGCCCCAGCATTTT
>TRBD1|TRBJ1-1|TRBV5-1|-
CASSSTGVNTEAFF
TGCGCCAGCAGCTCCACAGGGGTGAACACTGAAGCTTTCTTT
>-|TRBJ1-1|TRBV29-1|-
CSVWVAVNTEAFF
TGCAGCGTCTGGGTGGCGGTGAACACTGAAGCTTTCTTT
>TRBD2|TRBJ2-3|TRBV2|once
CASSEGGAGADTQYF
TGTGCCAGCAGTGAAGGGGGAGCGGGGGCAGATACGCAGTATTTT
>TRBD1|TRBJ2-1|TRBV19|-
CASSPDRARGNEQFF
TGTGCCAGTAGTCCAGACAGGGCCCGGGGCAATGAGCAGTTCTTC
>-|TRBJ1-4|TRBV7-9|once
CASSPYREVSEKLFF
TGTGCCAGCAGCCCATATAGGGAGGTCTCTGAAAAACTGTTTTTT
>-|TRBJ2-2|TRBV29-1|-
CSVLEQQNTGELFF
TGCAGCGTTTTGGAACAGCAGAACACCGGGGAGCTGTTTTTT
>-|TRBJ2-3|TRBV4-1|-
CASSQDRLPGVSTDTQYF
TGCGCCAGCAGCCAAGATCGCTTGCCGGGGGTTAGCACAGATACGCAGTATTTT
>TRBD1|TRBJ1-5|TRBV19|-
CASSTTYRGFQPQHF
TGTGCCAGTAGTACGACATACAGGGGTTTTCAGCCCCAGCATTTT
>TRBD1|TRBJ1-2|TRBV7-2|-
CASSLLPTIRDSYGYTF
TGTGCCAGCAGCTTACTTCCGACCATTCGGGACAGCTATGGCTACACCTTC
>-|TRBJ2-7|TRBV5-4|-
CASSNGLGTYEQYF
TGTGCCAGCAGCAACGGACTTGGAACCTACGAGCAGTACTTC
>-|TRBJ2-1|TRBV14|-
CASSQGLTRGYNEQFF
TGTGCCAGCAGCCAAGGATTGACCCGCGGGTACAATGAGCAGTTCTTC
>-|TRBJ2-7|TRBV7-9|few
CASSGLRGQRTYEQYF
TGTGCCAGCAGCGGACTGCGGGGGCAGCGAACCTACGAGCAGTACTTC
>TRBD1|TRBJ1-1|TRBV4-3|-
CASSQAPGGPARNEAFF
TGCGCCAGCAGCCAAGCACCAGGGGGGCCAGCGCGGAATGAAGCTTTCTTT
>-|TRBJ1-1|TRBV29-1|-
CSVVVSSTGTEAFF
TGCAGCGTTGTCGTTTCTTCGACGGGCACTGAAGCTTTCTTT